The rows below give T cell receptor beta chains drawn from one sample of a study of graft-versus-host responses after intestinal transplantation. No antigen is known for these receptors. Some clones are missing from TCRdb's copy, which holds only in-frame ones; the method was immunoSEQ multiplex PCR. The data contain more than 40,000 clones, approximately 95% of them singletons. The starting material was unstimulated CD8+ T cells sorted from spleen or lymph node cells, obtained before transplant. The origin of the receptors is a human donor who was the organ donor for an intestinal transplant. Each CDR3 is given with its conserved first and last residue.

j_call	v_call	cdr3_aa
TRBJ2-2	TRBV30	CAWSSDPGELFF
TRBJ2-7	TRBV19	CASSIGRDTGQGSEQYF
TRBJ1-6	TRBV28	CASSRYPRQPSPLHF
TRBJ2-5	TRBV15	CATSNREQETQYF
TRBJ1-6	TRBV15	CATSRDRSGGNSPLHF
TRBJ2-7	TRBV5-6	CASSLIVSPYEQYF
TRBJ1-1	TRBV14	CASRQSGDREAFF
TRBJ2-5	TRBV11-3	CASSASGETQYF
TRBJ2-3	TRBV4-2	CASSQDKAASTDTQYF
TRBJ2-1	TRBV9	CASSVAPGYNEQFF
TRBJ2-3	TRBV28	CASRSGGGADTQYF
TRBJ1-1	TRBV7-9	CASGQTTVNTEAFF
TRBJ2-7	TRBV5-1	CASSLQAGDPLEQYF
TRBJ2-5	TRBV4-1	CASSGLEFGETQYF
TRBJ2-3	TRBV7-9	CASSLGVDTQYF
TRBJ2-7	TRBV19	CASSIGGTGAYEQYF
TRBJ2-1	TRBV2	CASMTSGSYNEQFF
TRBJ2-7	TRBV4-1	CASSQVGGSYEQYF
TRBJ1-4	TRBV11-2	CASSLTNEKLFF
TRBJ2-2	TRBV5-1	CASSSATGDLASGTGELFF
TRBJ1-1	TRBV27	CASQTGNTEAFF
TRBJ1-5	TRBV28	CASSASWVGQPQHF
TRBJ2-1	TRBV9	CASSEGDREYYNEQFF
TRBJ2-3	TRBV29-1	CSVHFRTGGGDTQYF
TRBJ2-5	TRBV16	CASSQNLLTGAQETQYF
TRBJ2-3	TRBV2	CASRDDSFSTDTQYF
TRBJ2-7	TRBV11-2	CASSYQWGQGTTYEQYF
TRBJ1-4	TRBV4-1	CASSQDWAGREKLFF
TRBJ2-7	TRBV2	CASSPRGRNTYEQYF
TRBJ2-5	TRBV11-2	CASSLAQGLETQYF
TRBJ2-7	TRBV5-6	CASSLATQWTDEQYF
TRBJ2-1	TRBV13	CASSPITGAVGNEQFF
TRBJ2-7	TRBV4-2	CASSQDYPNEQYF
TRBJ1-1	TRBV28	CASFRDTEAFF
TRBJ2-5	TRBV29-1	CSVALTSGVPQETQYF
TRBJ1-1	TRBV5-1	CASSVDKNTEAFF
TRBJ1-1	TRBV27	CASSFRDTEPEAFF
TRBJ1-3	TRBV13	CASSLGTGSGNTIYF
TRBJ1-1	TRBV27	CASSDTGTGRKIAEAFF
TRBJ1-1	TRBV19	CASSPGNTEAFF
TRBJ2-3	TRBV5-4	CASSSRWASTDTQYF
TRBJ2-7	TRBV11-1	CASSFSGGLSYEQYF
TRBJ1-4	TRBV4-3	CASSQDGGGRTNEKLFF
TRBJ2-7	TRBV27	CASRGQGPYEQYF
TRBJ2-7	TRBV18	CASSPLAGNYEQYF
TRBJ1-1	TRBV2	CASSVGSDGLMF
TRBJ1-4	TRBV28	CASSSSFGGGDEKLFF
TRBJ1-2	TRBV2	CASRRMVGGYTF
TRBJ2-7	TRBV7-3	CASSLQGGNEQYF
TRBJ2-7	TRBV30	CAWGRVAEQYF
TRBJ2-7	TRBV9	CASSVGGLAEVYEQYF
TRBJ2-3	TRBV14	CASSQHGQDLGTQYF
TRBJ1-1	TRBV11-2	CASSSRQGNTEAFF
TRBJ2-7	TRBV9	CASSVGAGSEQYF
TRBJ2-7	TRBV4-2	CASSQVSGTSGYYEQYF
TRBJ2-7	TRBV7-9	CASRGFSEQYF